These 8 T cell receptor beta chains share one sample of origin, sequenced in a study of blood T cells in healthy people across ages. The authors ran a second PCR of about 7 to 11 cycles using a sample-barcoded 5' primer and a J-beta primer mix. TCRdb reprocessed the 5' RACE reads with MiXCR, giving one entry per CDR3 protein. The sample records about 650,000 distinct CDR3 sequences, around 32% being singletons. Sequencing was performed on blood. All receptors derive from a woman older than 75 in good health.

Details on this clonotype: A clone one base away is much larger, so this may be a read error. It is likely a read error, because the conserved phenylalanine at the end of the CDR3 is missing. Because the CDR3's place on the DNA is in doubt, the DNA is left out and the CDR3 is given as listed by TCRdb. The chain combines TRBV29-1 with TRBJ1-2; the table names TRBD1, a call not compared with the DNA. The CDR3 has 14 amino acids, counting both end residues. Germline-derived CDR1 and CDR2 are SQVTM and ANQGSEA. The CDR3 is CSATNQDRLYGYTC.

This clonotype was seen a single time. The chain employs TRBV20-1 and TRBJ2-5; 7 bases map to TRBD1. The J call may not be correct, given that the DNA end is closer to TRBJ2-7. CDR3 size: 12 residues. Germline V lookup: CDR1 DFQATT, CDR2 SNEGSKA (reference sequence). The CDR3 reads CSARDQGDEQYF. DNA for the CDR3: TGCAGTGCTAGAGATCAGGGGGACGAGCAGTACTTC.

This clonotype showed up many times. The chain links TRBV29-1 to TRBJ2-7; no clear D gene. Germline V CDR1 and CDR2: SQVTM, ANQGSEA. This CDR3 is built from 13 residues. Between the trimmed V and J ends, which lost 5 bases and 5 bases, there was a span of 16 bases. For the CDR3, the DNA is TGCAGCGTTCTCTGGCCGCTTCGGAACGAGCAGTACTTC. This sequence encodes CSVLWPLRNEQYF.

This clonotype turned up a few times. For the CDR3, the DNA is TGTGCCAGCTCAAATTTACAGGGGAACACCGGGGAGCTGTTTTTT. Protein: CASSNLQGNTGELFF. The V call is TRBV18, the J call TRBJ2-2; possible D gene TRBD1, 6 bases. From germline, CDR1 is KGHSH and CDR2 LQKENI. This CDR3 is built from 15 residues. V was cut by 5 bases and J by 1 base, with 11 bases left in between.

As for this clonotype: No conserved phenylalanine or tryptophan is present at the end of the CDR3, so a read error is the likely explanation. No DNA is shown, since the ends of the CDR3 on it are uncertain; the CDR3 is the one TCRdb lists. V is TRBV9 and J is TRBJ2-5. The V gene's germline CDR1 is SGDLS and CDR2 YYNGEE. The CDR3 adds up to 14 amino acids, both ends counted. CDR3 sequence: CASSSDLHLDEQHC.

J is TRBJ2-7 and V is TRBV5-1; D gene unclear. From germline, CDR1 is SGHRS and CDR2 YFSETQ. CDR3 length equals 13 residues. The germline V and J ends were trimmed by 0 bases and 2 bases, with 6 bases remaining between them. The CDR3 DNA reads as TGCGCCAGCAGCTTGGAAGTAGCCTACGAGCAGTACTTC. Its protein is CASSLEVAYEQYF.

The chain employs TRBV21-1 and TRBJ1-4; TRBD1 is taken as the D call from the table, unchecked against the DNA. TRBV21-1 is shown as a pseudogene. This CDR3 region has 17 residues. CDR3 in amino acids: CASSKETQGSTNEKRFF. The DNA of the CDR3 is TGTGCCAGCAGCAAAGAAACTCAGGGGTCGACTAATGAAAAACGGTTTTTT.

As DNA, the CDR3 is TGCGCCAGCAGCCCCGGACTAGCGGGGGCAAACCAAGAGACCCAGTACTTC. It specifies CASSPGLAGANQETQYF. The chain combines TRBV4-3 with TRBJ2-5; 13 bases fit TRBD2. The CDR3 runs 17 residues. Per germline, CDR1 LGHNA and CDR2 YSLEER. Losses at the gene ends were 4 bases for V and 0 bases for J; bases not matched to a gene: 5.